Below are 12 T cell receptor beta chains sequenced from a single sample in a study of beta chain features in type 1 diabetes (dated by TCRdb to 2016 to 2019). Libraries were constructed by the immunoSEQ multiplex PCR assay. All of the isolated RNA was reverse transcribed with the High Capacity cDNA Reverse Transcription Kit, so expressed TCRB transcripts were sequenced. The source is immuneACCESS, and TCRdb retained only in-frame sequences with V and J called. Part of the clones is not carried over; for the studies checked, unresolved V genes explain less than half of this, and the remainder is unexplained. The sample data list some 240,000 clones, and 11% of these were observed just once. 1% to 1.5% of the sample rests with the top ten. Sequenced input: central memory CD4+ T cells from blood. These receptors were taken from a young man in good health.

This clone was counted between two and nine times. This chain links TRBV30 with TRBJ1-2, with TRBD1 identical over 8 bases. J was trimmed by 6 bases and V by 8 bases; bases with no gene match: 11. CDR1 GTSNPN and CDR2 SVGIG come from the germline V gene (reference sequence). The CDR3 extends over 13 amino acids. CDR3 protein: CAGLRTGIDGYTF. In DNA, the CDR3 is TGTGCCGGCCTTAGGACAGGGATTGATGGCTACACCTTC.

The V and J genes are TRBV29-1 and TRBJ1-1, with D uncertain. This CDR3 region has 16 residues. V was cut by 1 base and J by 0 bases, with 15 bases left in between. In germline, CDR1 is SQVTM, CDR2 ANQGSEA. DNA of the CDR3: TGCAGCGTTGAAGCCCTTCAAGGCTCAGTGAACACTGAAGCTTTCTTT. It yields the protein CSVEALQGSVNTEAFF.

A few counts support this clone. This chain connects TRBV13 to TRBJ2-7; possible D gene TRBD2, 6 bases. CDR1 is PRHDT, CDR2 FYEKMQ, per germline (reference sequence). V lost 3 bases to trimming and J lost 4 bases, with 13 bases between them. The CDR3 loop spans 14 amino acids. CDR3 residues: CASSLGPGEYEQYF. The DNA of the CDR3 is TGTGCCAGCAGCTTGGGCCCGGGAGAATACGAGCAGTACTTC.

Only a few counts were recorded for this clone. The chain couples TRBV27 to TRBJ2-1, with 9 positions matching TRBD1. J lost 7 bases, V lost 5 bases, and 12 bases had no gene match. The CDR3 loop spans 16 amino acids. Germline V gives CDR1 MNHEY, CDR2 SMNVEV (reference sequence). In DNA form, the CDR3 reads TGTGCCAGCAGTGACGCTTACAGGGGGCTAACGAATGAGCAGTTCTTC. This codes for CASSDAYRGLTNEQFF.

This clone was recorded a few times. DNA for the CDR3: TGTGCCTGGAGTGTGTTAGGGGAAAGTCAGCCCCAGCATTTT. It translates to CAWSVLGESQPQHF. The rearrangement links TRBV30 to TRBJ1-5; possibly TRBD1 for D (5 bases). The length of the CDR3 is 14 residues. Deletions cut 0 bases from V and 6 bases from J, with 12 bases between. Germline V gene sequence: CDR1 GTSNPN, CDR2 SVGIG (reference sequence).

This clone was seen at least ten times. The chain carries TRBV27 and TRBJ2-1, with 13 bases fitting TRBD2. The germline CDR1 and CDR2 sequences are MNHEY and SMNVEV (reference sequence). Germline trimming cut 6 bases from V and 5 bases from J; bases unmatched to any gene: 4. This CDR3 has 15 amino acids. In DNA form, the CDR3 reads TGTGCCAGCAGATCCGGGACTAGCGGGGACAATGAGCAGTTCTTC. Its protein is CASRSGTSGDNEQFF.

This rearrangement joins TRBV5-1 to TRBJ2-1, with TRBD2 matching over 12 bases. V lost 4 bases and J lost 8; bases outside the gene matches: 10. CDR1 is SGHRS, CDR2 YFSETQ, per germline. This CDR3 region has 16 residues. In nucleotides, the CDR3 is TGCGCCAGCAGCCAACAGACTAGCGGGAGCGGCCATGAGCAGTTCTTC. It translates to CASSQQTSGSGHEQFF.

The chain uses TRBV11-2 and TRBJ2-2; maybe TRBD2 (6 bases). Germline V gene data show CDR1 as SGHAT and CDR2 as FQNNGV. V was cut by 2 bases and J by 3 bases, with 10 bases left in between. CDR3 length: 15 amino acids. Written as DNA, the CDR3 is TGTGCCAGCAGCTTACGGGGGTGGGACACCGGGGAGCTGTTTTTT. As protein: CASSLRGWDTGELFF.

This clone was detected a few times. The V call is TRBV5-4, the J call TRBJ2-3, with D unclear. The V gene lost 0 bases and the J gene lost 1 base, with 6 bases spanning the gap. Germline V gene lookup returns CDR1 SGHNT and CDR2 YYREEE (reference sequence). The CDR3 is 14 amino acids. The CDR3 nucleotides are TGTGCCAGCAGCTTGGGGGTGGGCACAGATACGCAGTATTTT. Protein: CASSLGVGTDTQYF.

A remark on this clone: The same CDR3 can be traced to other DNA sequences in this sample. This chain's CDR3 is CASSVGLEETQYF. DNA for the CDR3: TGTGCCAGCAGCGTGGGACTAGAAGAGACCCAGTACTTC. The genes are TRBV2 and TRBJ2-5; 8 nucleotides line up with TRBD2. The CDR3 has 13 amino acids. In germline, CDR1 is SNHLY, CDR2 FYNNEI. V gave up 6 bases and J gave up 3 bases; unmatched junction bases: 3.

This clone has more than one count but fewer than ten. The genes are TRBV30 and TRBJ1-4, with 8 bases lining up with TRBD1. The ends lost 1 base at V and 8 bases at J; junction bases unmatched: 3. This CDR3 has 13 amino acids. Germline CDR1 is GTSNPN and CDR2 is SVGIG (reference sequence). DNA for the CDR3: TGTGCCTGGAGTGGACAGGGGCGGGAAAAACTGTTTTTT. This translates into CAWSGQGREKLFF.

This clone was observed a few times. The CDR3 nucleotides read TGCGCCAGCAGCCAAGATTATGCCCCGGGACTAGCGGCTTACAATGAGCAGTTCTTC. Its translation: CASSQDYAPGLAAYNEQFF. This chain joins TRBV4-3 and TRBJ2-1, with 11 bases fitting TRBD2. Germline CDR1 and CDR2: LGHNA and YSLEER. The CDR3 extends over 19 amino acids. Losses at the gene ends were 0 bases for V and 4 bases for J; bases not matched to a gene: 11.